This passage covers 24 T cell receptor beta chains from one sample sequenced in a study of T cells in Graves' hyperthyroidism and ophthalmopathy. Amplification yielded TCR beta CDR3 regions, with RNA transcripts as the source. TCR CDR3 underwent first-round RT-PCR with the HTBI primer set. TCRdb recomputed calls from the multiplex PCR reads with MiXCR, one row per CDR3 protein. Altogether some 500,000 distinct CDR3 sequences are present, approximately 15% being singletons, with the ten largest covering 17%. The sequenced sample consisted of blood. The receptors originated from a woman aged 18-35 years with Graves' hyperthyroidism.

This clonotype has ten or more counts. The J gene is TRBJ1-1, the V gene TRBV11-1, with 7 bases identical to TRBD1. Germline values: CDR1 SGHAT, CDR2 FQDESV (reference sequence). The V gene end was trimmed by 5 bases and the J gene end by 3 bases; junction bases not matched to a gene: 12. This CDR3 contains 16 residues. CDR3: CASSPPTGRFDTEAFF. CDR3 sequence (DNA): TGTGCCAGCAGCCCCCCGACAGGGCGGTTCGACACTGAAGCTTTCTTT.

At least ten counts were recorded for this clonotype. The V and J genes are TRBV10-3 and TRBJ2-3, with a tentative D call TRBD2 (6 bases). CDR3 length: 15 residues. V shed 4 bases and J shed 2 bases, with 13 bases lying between them. CDR1 is ENHRY, CDR2 SYGVKD, per germline. The CDR3 bases are TGTGCCATCAGTGGGGGACTTACGGCCACAGATACGCAGTATTTT. It is translated as CAISGGLTATDTQYF.

This clonotype was seen at least ten times. The CDR3 bases are TGTGCCAGCAGTTTAAGGCCGGGATCCTTTTACGAGCAGTACGTC. Amino acids: CASSLRPGSFYEQYV. The chain links TRBV27 to TRBJ2-7; D might be TRBD2 (5 bases). The germline V gene has CDR1 MNHEY and CDR2 SMNVEV (reference sequence). This CDR3 has 15 residues. The V and J ends lost 2 bases and 4 bases respectively, with 15 bases between them.

This chain joins TRBV28 and TRBJ2-2; 7 bases align to TRBD1. The CDR3 totals 18 residues. Per the germline V gene, CDR1 is MDHEN and CDR2 is SYDVKM. V gave up 1 base and J gave up 3 bases; unmatched junction bases: 11. The CDR3 sequence: CASSLLGDRGVYTGELFF. CDR3 DNA: TGTGCCAGCAGTTTATTAGGGGACAGAGGGGTTTACACCGGGGAGCTGTTTTTT.

The chain recombines TRBV5-6 with TRBJ2-3; no definite D call. The CDR3 totals 14 residues. V gave up 0 bases and J gave up 3 bases, with 8 bases separating them. Germline V lookup: CDR1 SGHDT, CDR2 YYEEEE. Here the CDR3 DNA reads TGTGCCAGCAGCTTGGTGGGGTATACAGATACGCAGTATTTT. It translates to CASSLVGYTDTQYF.

This clonotype has ten or more counts. CDR3 sequence reads: CASRPPGTSRYNEQFF. In DNA, the CDR3 is TGTGCCAGCAGACCCCCCGGGACTAGTCGGTACAATGAGCAGTTCTTC. The chain joins TRBV7-2 to TRBJ2-1; TRBD2 matches at 8 bases. The trim removed 6 bases at V and 4 bases at J, leaving 11 bases unmatched. From germline, CDR1 is SGHTA and CDR2 FQGNSA. The CDR3 covers 16 residues.

J is TRBJ2-5 and V is TRBV7-9, with 9 bases identical to TRBD2. The ends lost 4 bases at V and 2 bases at J; junction bases unmatched: 5. Germline V gives CDR1 SEHNR, CDR2 FQNEAQ (reference sequence). This CDR3 is 15 amino acids long. The CDR3 DNA reads TGTGCCAGCAGCTCAGCGGGAGGCATTCAAGAGACCCAGTACTTC. Translated: CASSSAGGIQETQYF.

This clonotype was counted many times. The chain is built from TRBV7-8 and TRBJ2-1, with a possible D match to TRBD2 (6 bases). The CDR3 totals 16 residues. Germline-derived CDR1 and CDR2 are SGHVS and FQNEAQ. Trimming pared 7 bases from V and 5 bases from J, leaving 21 bases between. The CDR3 loop is CASIGAAGLSDNEQFF. The CDR3 region has the DNA TGTGCCAGCATCGGGGCCGCGGGACTTTCTGACAATGAGCAGTTCTTC.

A few counts support this clonotype. The rearrangement joins TRBV10-1 to TRBJ1-2, with D possibly matching TRBD1 (5 bases). Germline-derived CDR1 and CDR2 are WNHNN and SYGVQD (reference sequence). The CDR3 loop spans 16 amino acids. Trimming left V 2 bases short and J 0 bases short, with 13 bases between. CDR3 DNA sequence: TGCGCCAGCAGTGAGCCAACGGGGGATCCTAACTATGGCTACACCTTC. It is translated as CASSEPTGDPNYGYTF.

This clonotype was seen at least ten times. V is TRBV10-2 and J is TRBJ1-1; D gene ambiguous. CDR3 length: 11 amino acids. Germline CDR1 WSHSY, CDR2 SAAADI. Trimming removed 9 bases at V and 7 bases at J, with 12 bases between. The CDR3 region has the DNA TGCGCCAGTAGGGCCCCAGGTGAAGCTTTCTTT. Its protein product is CASRAPGEAFF.

This clonotype appeared a few times. The chain links TRBV29-1 to TRBJ2-2; 7 nucleotides align to TRBD2. The J segment lost 6 bases and the V segment lost 5 bases, leaving 6 bases of the junction unmatched. This CDR3 comprises 13 residues. CDR1 and CDR2 from the germline V gene are SQVTM and ANQGSEA. CDR3: CSVQLTSAGELFF. The CDR3 DNA is TGCAGCGTTCAGTTAACTAGCGCCGGGGAGCTGTTTTTT.

As concerns this clonotype: Possible read error: a much larger clone is one base away. This chain connects TRBV4-1 to TRBJ2-5; D tentatively reads TRBD1 or TRBD2 (6 bases each). Germline CDR1 MGHRA, CDR2 YSYEKL. The CDR3 is made up of 16 amino acids. The V and J ends lost 0 bases and 7 bases respectively, with 18 bases between them. The CDR3 bases are TGCGCCAGCAGCCAAGACGGGGGCAGCCGAGAAGTGACCCAGTACTTC. Encoded protein: CASSQDGGSREVTQYF.

This clonotype was counted between two and nine times. The rearrangement links TRBV29-1 to TRBJ1-2; D is ambiguous. In germline, CDR1 is SQVTM, CDR2 ANQGSEA. V was cut by 5 bases and J by 0 bases, with 13 bases left in between. The CDR3 spans 14 residues. CDR3 protein: CSVTSGRANYGYTF. In DNA, the CDR3 is TGCAGCGTTACATCAGGACGGGCTAACTATGGCTACACCTTC.

This clonotype was seen many times. The chain is built from TRBV3-1 and TRBJ2-1; D is possibly TRBD1 or TRBD2 (5 bases each). The CDR3 consists of 15 residues. V lost 8 bases, J lost 3 bases, and 17 bases lay in between. CDR1 LGHDT and CDR2 YNNKEL come from the germline V gene (reference sequence). This CDR3 is CASAGALPLYNEQFF. The DNA for the CDR3 is TGTGCCAGCGCCGGGGCCCTTCCTCTCTACAATGAGCAGTTCTTC.

This clonotype was seen ten or more times. The chain has TRBV2 and TRBJ1-1, with a tentative D call TRBD1 (6 bases). The V gene's germline CDR1 is SNHLY and CDR2 FYNNEI. This CDR3 comprises 15 residues. Trimming left V 4 bases short and J 3 bases short, with 15 bases between. In DNA form, the CDR3 reads TGTGCCAGCAGTGGGGGGGAGGGGGTGTACACTGAAGCTTTCTTT. Amino acid sequence: CASSGGEGVYTEAFF.

CDR3 in DNA: TGTGCCAGCAGCGTAGACACCGTCCGCGACACCGGGGAGCTGTTTTTT. This sequence encodes CASSVDTVRDTGELFF. The rearrangement joins TRBV9 to TRBJ2-2; D unresolved. Trimming stripped 0 bases from V and 3 bases from J, with 12 bases between. In germline, CDR1 is SGDLS, CDR2 YYNGEE. The CDR3 runs 16 residues.

In this sample, this clonotype turned up many times. The V and J genes are TRBV12-3 or TRBV12-4 and TRBJ2-2; D remains unclear. The CDR3 has 14 amino acids. V was cut by 3 bases and J by 4 bases, with 9 bases left in between. The CDR3 here is CASSFQDGTGELFF. The CDR3 DNA reads TGTGCCAGCAGTTTCCAGGACGGCACCGGGGAGCTGTTTTTT.

Ten or more counts support this clonotype. The rearrangement uses TRBV7-9 and TRBJ1-1; D call uncertain. The ends were cut back, 2 bases at V and 1 base at J, with 8 bases in the middle. The CDR3 is 14 amino acids. Germline lookup yields CDR1 SEHNR and CDR2 FQNEAQ (reference sequence). The CDR3 region is CASSLMWENTEAFF. Written as DNA, the CDR3 is TGTGCCAGCAGCTTAATGTGGGAGAACACTGAAGCTTTCTTT.

This clonotype was seen at least ten times. A read error may explain this, as a much larger clone is one base away. This chain joins TRBV20-1 and TRBJ2-3; 10 bases are shared with TRBD2. Germline-derived CDR1 and CDR2 are DFQATT and SNEGSKA (reference sequence). CDR3 length equals 14 residues. V lost 5 bases, J lost 0 bases, and 2 bases stayed unmatched. CDR3 amino acids: CSALTSGSTDTQYF. CDR3 in DNA: TGCAGTGCTCTGACTAGCGGGAGCACAGATACGCAGTATTTT.

This clonotype was detected a few times. The V call is TRBV4-1, the J call TRBJ2-1, with a weak D call TRBD2 (5 bases). The ends were cut back, 5 bases at V and 12 bases at J, with 11 bases in the middle. There are 11 residues in the CDR3. Germline CDR1 MGHRA, CDR2 YSYEKL. CDR3 sequence (DNA): TGCGCCAGCAGCTCCCGGGGTTGGCAGTTCTTC. It codes for CASSSRGWQFF.

DNA of the CDR3: TGTGCCAGCTCCCCCGGGACTTCTGAACAGCCCCAGCATTTT. It encodes CASSPGTSEQPQHF. The chain has TRBV18 and TRBJ1-5, with D perhaps TRBD1 (5 bases). The germline V and J ends were trimmed by 6 bases and 7 bases, with 16 bases remaining between them. CDR1 and CDR2 from the germline V gene are KGHSH and LQKENI. The CDR3 is made up of 14 amino acids.

This clonotype was counted between two and nine times. The DNA for the CDR3 is TGTGCCAGCAGCCAAGTAGCCGGGACTCACACAGATACGCAGTATTTT. Translation: CASSQVAGTHTDTQYF. The V and J genes are TRBV14 and TRBJ2-3; tentatively, D is TRBD2 (6 bases). V was pared by 1 base and J by 2 bases, with 13 bases between. In germline, CDR1 is SGHDN, CDR2 FVKESK. CDR3 length: 16 residues. Together with reference TRBV14 and TRBJ2-3, the CDR3 gives the full variable domain: EAGVTQFPSHSVIEKGQTVTLRCDPISGHDNLYWYRRVMGKEIKFLLHFVKESKQDESGMPNNRFLAERTGGTYSTLKVQPAELEDSGVYFCASSQVAGTHTDTQYFGPGTRLTVL.

This clonotype was observed many times. The gene calls are TRBV11-2 and TRBJ2-3; the D is unclear. The CDR3 has 18 residues. Trimming took 0 bases from V and 2 from J, leaving 18 bases between them. Germline CDR1 reads SGHAT; CDR2 reads FQNNGV. CDR3 DNA sequence: TGTGCCAGCAGCTTAGATAGTGGGCTAACGGTGTACACAGATACGCAGTATTTT. Protein product: CASSLDSGLTVYTDTQYF.

The chain couples TRBV5-4 to TRBJ1-1; 7 bases are shared with TRBD1. The CDR3 totals 15 residues. With V trimmed by 4 bases and J by 7 bases, 13 bases remained unmatched. Germline V gene lookup returns CDR1 SGHNT and CDR2 YYREEE (reference sequence). The chain's CDR3 is CASSQTGTDPIEAFF. In nucleotides, the CDR3 is TGTGCCAGCAGCCAGACCGGGACAGATCCTATTGAAGCTTTCTTT.